One and the same sample provided the 10 T cell receptor beta chains below, sequenced in a study of shared clonotypes between healthy human individuals. Here immunoSEQ multiplex PCR was the method, and the copy in TCRdb shows in-frame clones only, minus some. The repertoire holds about 2,100,000 clones, with about 92% as singletons. Positively selected for CCR7, the CD45RO-negative cells used as naive CD8 cells excluded terminally differentiated effector memory CD45RA+ cells. The sequenced material came from naive CD8+ T cells from PBMCs. These receptors all stem from a man aged 18-30 years in good health. Some clones in this sample may be carry-over from other donors' samples.

This sequence joins TRBV27 and TRBJ2-1, with D perhaps TRBD2 (7 bases). Germline CDR1 and CDR2: MNHEY and SMNVEV (reference sequence). The CDR3 consists of 14 residues. V was cut by 3 bases and J by 9 bases, with 15 bases left in between. The CDR3 sequence is CASSLGGAGGEQFF. CDR3 in DNA: TGTGCCAGCAGTTTGGGGGGGGCGGGCGGTGAGCAGTTCTTC.

This clone appeared a single time. The genes are TRBV11-2 and TRBJ1-4; no definite D call. The CDR3 is 16 amino acids. In germline, CDR1 is SGHAT, CDR2 FQNNGV. V gave up 5 bases and J gave up 2 bases, with 15 bases separating them. The CDR3 nucleotides read TGTGCCAGCAGCCCTCCCCGGGTTGGCACTAATGAAAAACTGTTTTTT. Residues: CASSPPRVGTNEKLFF.

The J gene is TRBJ2-5, the V gene TRBV10-3, with TRBD1 as a possible D gene (6 bases). The V end lost 2 bases, the J end lost 4 bases, and 14 bases lay between the germline ends. CDR3 length equals 15 residues. Germline V gene lookup returns CDR1 ENHRY and CDR2 SYGVKD. Here the CDR3 DNA reads TGTGCCATCAGTGAGGGACAGTTACTACTAGAGACCCAGTACTTC. Its translation is CAISEGQLLLETQYF.

This clone was found a few times. The genes are TRBV7-9 and TRBJ1-1, with a possible D match to TRBD1 (6 bases). This CDR3 has 14 residues. V was cut by 5 bases and J by 2 bases, with 12 bases left in between. The germline gives CDR1 SEHNR, CDR2 FQNEAQ (reference sequence). The DNA for the CDR3 is TGTGCCAGCAGCCACGCGGACAGTAACACTGAAGCTTTCTTT. Its protein product is CASSHADSNTEAFF. Variable domain in full (rest from reference TRBV7-9 and TRBJ1-1): DTGVSQNPRHKITKRGQNVTFRCDPISEHNRLYWYRQTLGQGPEFLTYFQNEAQLEKSRLLSDRFSAERPKGSFSTLEIQRTEQGDSAMYLCASSHADSNTEAFFGQGTRLTVV.

This rearrangement joins TRBV27 to TRBJ2-2; perhaps TRBD1 as D (5 bases). Looked up from germline, CDR1 is MNHEY and CDR2 is SMNVEV (reference sequence). This CDR3 spans 18 amino acids. V was trimmed by 0 bases and J by 3 bases, leaving 17 bases between them. The CDR3 DNA reads TGTGCCAGCAGTTTATCAGTGGCCAGGGTAGGAGACACCGGGGAGCTGTTTTTT. It codes for CASSLSVARVGDTGELFF.

The V and J genes are TRBV2 and TRBJ2-5; D might be TRBD2 (6 bases). The germline CDR1 and CDR2 sequences are SNHLY and FYNNEI. Trimming pared 6 bases from V and 4 bases from J, leaving 15 bases between. The CDR3 loop spans 14 amino acids. The CDR3 bases are TGTGCCAGCAGCGGCGCGGGGTCCCGAGAGACCCAGTACTTC. This sequence encodes CASSGAGSRETQYF. The whole variable domain, remainder taken from reference TRBV2 and TRBJ2-5, is EPEVTQTPSHQVTQMGQEVILRCVPISNHLYFYWYRQILGQKVEFLVSFYNNEISEKSEIFDDQFSVERPDGSNFTLKIRSTKLEDSAMYFCASSGAGSRETQYFGPGTRLLVL.

The V gene is TRBV7-3, the J gene TRBJ2-1; D gene unclear. CDR3 length: 13 amino acids. Deletions cut 2 bases from V and 4 bases from J, with 6 bases between. CDR1 is SGHTA and CDR2 is FQGTGA in the germline V gene. The CDR3 DNA is TGTGCCAGCAGCTTAGGTAATTACAATGAGCAGTTCTTC. Translated: CASSLGNYNEQFF.

The rearrangement links TRBV28 to TRBJ2-3, with D possibly being TRBD1 (6 bases). V was pared by 1 base and J by 0 bases, with 17 bases between. Germline-derived CDR1 and CDR2 are MDHEN and SYDVKM. This CDR3 spans 18 amino acids. CDR3: CASSLSINRDPSTDTQYF. The CDR3 bases are TGTGCCAGCAGTTTATCGATTAACAGGGACCCTAGCACAGATACGCAGTATTTT.

The chain employs TRBV13 and TRBJ2-1; D is tentatively TRBD1 or TRBD2 (5 bases each). Germline CDR1 PRHDT, CDR2 FYEKMQ (reference sequence). Trimming took off 5 bases at V and 7 bases at J, with 18 bases between the two ends. The CDR3 totals 15 residues. DNA of the CDR3: TGTGCCAGCAGCCAAAGCTACCGGGACGTGAATGAGCAGTTCTTC. Translation: CASSQSYRDVNEQFF.

This chain connects TRBV19 to TRBJ2-7, with 7 bases matching TRBD1. V shed 6 bases and J 3 bases; nucleotides not matched to a gene: 11. Germline CDR1 reads LNHDA; CDR2 reads SQIVND (reference sequence). The CDR3 covers 15 residues. The chain's CDR3 is CASRMNRGAYYEQYF. As DNA, the CDR3 is TGTGCCAGTAGGATGAACAGGGGCGCTTACTACGAGCAGTACTTC.